Each of the 19 T cell receptor beta chains below was sequenced from the same sample in a study of T cell responses to AZD1222 COVID-19 vaccine. The table came from immunoSEQ multiplex PCR; TCRdb's copy has only in-frame clones and leaves some out. Altogether 130,000 to 150,000 clones are present, just under 95% being singletons, with the ten largest covering over 1.5%. The specimen comprised peripheral blood, sampled on day 0 of AZD1222 vaccination. These receptors all stem from an adult in good health.

The chain links TRBV19 to TRBJ2-2; TRBD2 is a possible D gene (6 bases). Germline-derived CDR1 and CDR2 are LNHDA and SQIVND (reference sequence). V was shortened by 10 bases and J by 4 bases, with 19 bases between the two germline ends. The CDR3 loop spans 15 amino acids. CDR3 DNA: TGTGCCACCCAGAGGAGGGCGTCGGGCACCGGGGAGCTGTTTTTT. This codes for CATQRRASGTGELFF.

The rearrangement joins TRBV20-1 to TRBJ1-1; D is unclear. The V and J ends lost 6 bases and 1 base respectively, with 6 bases between them. Germline V lookup: CDR1 DFQATT, CDR2 SNEGSKA (reference sequence). This CDR3 comprises 11 residues. CDR3 nucleotides: TGCAGTGCCACGGGGAACACTGAAGCTTTCTTT. Residues: CSATGNTEAFF.

The gene calls are TRBV30 and TRBJ1-5; D ambiguous. V lost 0 bases and J lost 0, with 6 bases in between. This CDR3 contains 14 residues. Germline CDR1 and CDR2: GTSNPN and SVGIG (reference sequence). CDR3 nucleotides: TGTGCCTGGAGTGTAACTGTTAGCAATCAGCCCCAGCATTTT. This encodes CAWSVTVSNQPQHF.

This clone was observed once. The chain links TRBV6-4 to TRBJ2-1; D is perhaps TRBD2 (5 bases). Germline V gene lookup returns CDR1 MRHNA and CDR2 SNTAGT. The CDR3 extends over 15 amino acids. With 0 bases removed from V and 0 bases from J, the gap between germline ends came to 6 bases. In DNA, the CDR3 is TGTGCCAGCAGTGACTCGGCGGGCTCCTACAATGAGCAGTTCTTC. Its protein product is CASSDSAGSYNEQFF.

This clone occurred a few times. The chain employs TRBV2 and TRBJ1-4; the D gene is possibly TRBD1 (5 bases). Germline values: CDR1 SNHLY, CDR2 FYNNEI. Deletions cut 5 bases from V and 13 bases from J, with 11 bases between. This CDR3 is built from 11 residues. The CDR3 reads CASSISDRLFF. The CDR3 DNA follows: TGTGCCAGCAGTATTTCCGACAGACTGTTTTTT.

V and J are TRBV9 and TRBJ2-7; tentatively, D is TRBD2 (5 bases). The CDR3 totals 14 residues. Germline assignment: CDR1 SGDLS and CDR2 YYNGEE. Trimming shortened V by 0 bases and J by 1 base, and 8 bases separated the two germline ends. The CDR3 loop reads CASSVGSVSYEQYF. In DNA form, the CDR3 reads TGTGCCAGCAGCGTAGGTAGCGTTTCCTACGAGCAGTACTTC.

This clone showed up just once. The J gene is TRBJ2-2, the V gene TRBV9, with 10 bases lining up with TRBD2. Germline loops: CDR1 SGDLS, CDR2 YYNGEE. CDR3 size: 16 residues. Unmatched junction bases numbered 6, after V lost 4 bases and J lost 3 bases. The CDR3 DNA sequence: TGTGCCAGCAGCCCGGGCCTAGCGGGAGACACCGGGGAGCTGTTTTTT. It translates to CASSPGLAGDTGELFF.

The V call is TRBV6-5, the J call TRBJ2-1; 8 bases are shared with TRBD1. Germline V lookup: CDR1 MNHEY, CDR2 SVGAGI. The CDR3 is 14 residues long. V was pared by 7 bases and J by 6 bases, with 8 bases of the junction left unmatched. The CDR3 sequence: CASTNRQGINEQFF. CDR3 in DNA: TGTGCCAGCACGAACCGACAGGGGATCAATGAGCAGTTCTTC.

This chain connects TRBV7-6 to TRBJ2-6; tentative D call: TRBD2 (6 bases). Looked up from germline, CDR1 is SGHVS and CDR2 is FNYEAQ. The CDR3 totals 15 residues. Trimming took off 4 bases at V and 0 bases at J, with 7 bases between the two ends. In DNA, the CDR3 is TGTGCCAGCAGCTCCGGGGGCTCTGGGGCCAACGTCCTGACTTTC. This gives the protein CASSSGGSGANVLTF.

The CDR3 protein is CASSLMEGGYGYTF. Here the CDR3 DNA reads TGTGCCAGCAGCTTAATGGAGGGGGGCTATGGCTACACCTTC. The chain is built from TRBV7-2 and TRBJ1-2; TRBD1 might be the D (6 bases). From germline, CDR1 is SGHTA and CDR2 FQGNSA. The germline V and J ends were trimmed by 2 bases and 4 bases, with 11 bases remaining between them. The CDR3 is 14 residues long.

The chain carries TRBV6-5 and TRBJ1-2, with 7 bases matching TRBD1. Germline CDR1 and CDR2: MNHEY and SVGAGI. The junction had 15 bases not matched to a gene; V was cut back by 6 bases and J by 8 bases. The CDR3 is made up of 15 amino acids. The CDR3 nucleotides are TGTGCCAGCAGCCGCCCCGGGACAGACTCTAGGGGCTACACCTTC. Its protein product is CASSRPGTDSRGYTF.

The chain links TRBV27 to TRBJ2-5; the D is unclear. CDR3 length equals 13 residues. Germline CDR1 is MNHEY and CDR2 is SMNVEV (reference sequence). V shed 6 bases and J shed 5 bases, with 13 bases lying between them. The chain's CDR3 is CASSPRPWETQYF. The DNA of the CDR3 is TGTGCCAGCAGCCCTCGACCCTGGGAGACCCAGTACTTC.

The chain links TRBV30 to TRBJ1-1, with D tentatively TRBD1 (6 bases). The CDR3 loop spans 15 amino acids. Germline assignment: CDR1 GTSNPN and CDR2 SVGIG (reference sequence). Trimming took 0 bases from V and 5 from J, leaving 16 bases between them. The CDR3, as DNA: TGTGCCTGGAGTGTCTGGCCGAAGGGGGGGACTGAAGCTTTCTTT. Amino acids: CAWSVWPKGGTEAFF.

This rearrangement joins TRBV2 to TRBJ2-5; the D is unclear. The CDR3 has 12 amino acids. Trimming removed 1 base at V and 3 bases at J, with 3 bases between. Germline-derived CDR1 and CDR2 are SNHLY and FYNNEI. The CDR3 spells CASSEEEETQYF. The DNA for the CDR3 is TGTGCCAGCAGTGAAGAGGAAGAGACCCAGTACTTC.

The J gene is TRBJ1-2, the V gene TRBV6-1; no clear D. CDR1 MNHNS and CDR2 SASEGT come from the germline V gene. This CDR3 has 14 amino acids. V lost 1 base, J lost 4 bases, and 10 bases lay in between. In nucleotides, the CDR3 is TGTGCCAGCAGTGAAGGGGTCACCGTCTATGGCTACACCTTC. Its protein product is CASSEGVTVYGYTF.

The chain links TRBV5-1 to TRBJ1-1; D uncertain. Germline CDR1 reads SGHRS; CDR2 reads YFSETQ. V was pared by 1 base and J by 3 bases, with 7 bases between. The CDR3 spans 13 residues. DNA of the CDR3: TGCGCCAGCAGCTTGTTGAGGGACACTGAAGCTTTCTTT. Protein: CASSLLRDTEAFF. Looking up the rest from reference TRBV5-1 and TRBJ1-1 gives the full variable domain: KAGVTQTPRYLIKTRGQQVTLSCSPISGHRSVSWYQQTPGQGLQFLFEYFSETQRNKGNFPGRFSGRQFSNSRSEMNVSTLELGDSALYLCASSLLRDTEAFFGQGTRLTVV.

The CDR3 sequence is CASSSLDTRNTEAFF. The CDR3 coding sequence is TGCGCCAGCAGCTCCCTAGACACGCGGAACACTGAAGCTTTCTTT. The rearrangement links TRBV5-1 to TRBJ1-1, with no clear D. Trimming stripped 3 bases from V and 1 base from J, with 13 bases between. Germline lookup yields CDR1 SGHRS and CDR2 YFSETQ. This CDR3 contains 15 residues.

The sample holds one count of this clone. The chain couples TRBV6-5 to TRBJ2-1, with D unclear. Germline CDR1 and CDR2: MNHEY and SVGAGI. The CDR3 is 14 amino acids. V dropped 0 bases and J dropped 8 bases, with 11 bases sitting between them. The chain's CDR3 is CASSYSTGRYEQFF. The CDR3 nucleotides read TGTGCCAGCAGTTACTCCACTGGGCGCTATGAGCAGTTCTTC.

The chain joins TRBV15 to TRBJ2-7; D perhaps matches TRBD2 (5 bases). This CDR3 has 13 amino acids. Deletions cut 0 bases from V and 6 bases from J, with 9 bases between. Germline-derived CDR1 and CDR2 are LNHNV and YYDKDF (reference sequence). CDR3 residues: CATSRDRGREQYF. Written as DNA, the CDR3 is TGTGCCACCAGCAGAGATCGGGGTCGCGAGCAGTACTTC.